This T cell receptor beta chain was obtained from a study of cytomegalovirus exposure and HLA in healthy donors. Whole-study results and caveats: In a later analysis, across HLA loci, associated TCR counts were highest for DRB1, lowest for HLA-C. A later analysis linked 15,000 to 20,000 TCR beta sequences to HLA alleles at 0.05 false discovery rate. A few V segments could not be told apart, such as TRBV6-2 and TRBV6-3, and were left out. Analyzed later, most CMV-associated TCR beta chains appeared HLA-restricted.

PCR used 60 Vbeta primers and 13 Jbeta primers. Repertoires were generated with immunoSEQ multiplex PCR, while TCRdb's copy carries only in-frame clones and drops some. The sample consists of more than 50,000 clones, roughly 74% of them appearing once. This clone was recorded a few times. Its target is unknown. The junction had 5 bases not matched to a gene; V was cut back by 2 bases and J by 5 bases. This CDR3 spans 15 amino acids. Looked up from germline, CDR1 is SGDLS and CDR2 is YYNGEE. The receptor was derived from a middle-aged woman in good health and CMV-seropositive. The chain joins TRBV9 to TRBJ1-1, with 11 nucleotides matching TRBD1. Sequencing used PBMCs. The CDR3 DNA is TGTGCCAGCAGCGTCGGACAGGGGGCTTATACTGAAGCTTTCTTT. Translated: CASSVGQGAYTEAFF.